The present entry profiles one T cell receptor beta chain with its context. Its antigen remains unidentified. There are 17 residues in the CDR3. J lost 4 bases, V lost 5 bases, and 14 bases had no gene match. Germline lookup yields CDR1 SGHNT and CDR2 YENEEA. Samples were taken at baseline and on day 1 of cycles 4 and 7. Clones were sequenced by immunoSEQ multiplex PCR, and TCRdb holds only the in-frame ones, with some missing. The repertoire holds tens of thousands of clones, with about 87% as singletons. The sample originates from a study of OX40 agonist ivuxolimab in advanced cancers. Overall study context: Patients received ivuxolimab, an agonistic anti-OX40 (CD134) antibody. A male proportion of 82.7% was recorded, with mean age around 60 years and range about 20 to 90. Study outcomes and limitations: Antigens targeted by the expanded peripheral T cells were not determined.

This clonotype originated in an adult with an advanced solid tumor such as melanoma, head and neck, liver or kidney cancer. V is TRBV11-3 and J is TRBJ2-5; 9 bases match TRBD2. The sequences come from CD4+ or CD8+ T cells sorted from blood, collected in a trial of the OX40 agonist ivuxolimab. The CDR3: CASSPGLASGTGETQYF. The CDR3 nucleotides read TGTGCCAGCAGCCCTGGGCTGGCTAGCGGGACGGGAGAGACCCAGTACTTC.